This T cell receptor (beta chain) was captured by sequencing in a study of cytomegalovirus exposure and HLA in healthy donors (dated by TCRdb to about 2017). About the study as a whole: An earlier analysis of approximately 590 of the donors reported 250 to 350 Gb of sequence data and approximately 110 million unique TCR beta sequences from some 180 million T cells. Using immunosequencing, the study profiled T cell repertoires from 666 subjects and related those repertoires to cytomegalovirus serostatus. HLA typing included class I and class II loci at four-digit resolution. In a later genetic analysis, genome-wide SNP genotypes for about 55% of the 666 donors were used, and that subset was treated as a discovery cohort. Across approximately 400 genotyped donors of the cohort, an average of approximately 220,000 unique TCR beta nucleotide sequences per donor were sequenced, and 15% to 20% of those sequences were non-productive. The aim of the study was to test whether cataloging public T cell receptors could identify signatures of past pathogen exposure. A handful of DR-DQ haplotypes were treated as single units for association and clustering because of strong linkage in the cohort. Of the 350 to 450 genotyped donors, 81% were placed in the genetic ancestry cluster associated with self-reported Caucasian donors. Rather than using new phenotypic data, the later analysis identified candidate immune exposures from TCR beta sequences and from how often those sequences occurred across donors. The number of donors typed differed by locus, with 629-630 for A, B, C, DRB1 and DQB1, 522 for DQA1, about 610 for DPA1, and 472 for DPB1. Every discovery cohort repertoire had been produced on one sequencing platform. In an earlier analysis of more than 550 of the donors, high-throughput TCR beta sequencing was used to judge whether each TCR beta V gene segment behaved as functional or pseudogenic. An early release that covered several hundred HLA-typed donors contained about 300 gigabases of sequencing data and approximately 85 million unique TCR sequences. In a later analysis, previously published TCR beta repertoires from 550 to 750 donors were re-analyzed and high-resolution HLA genotyping was added so that TCR occurrence patterns could be studied. The study combined high-throughput TCR immunosequencing, statistical association of individual TCRs with disease status, and machine learning to predict cytomegalovirus infection status. Donor age, sex, ethnicity and CMV serostatus were compiled together with the repertoire data. A separate validation cohort of over 95 different subjects was used in addition to the approximately 700-subject first cohort. The full study reports these points: The study gave a list of about 150 TCR beta chains associated with cytomegalovirus. When HLA alleles, especially DR and DQ, strongly co-occurred, TCR associations were difficult to assign to individual alleles. Correlated functional status among segregating V segments might be attributable to linkage disequilibrium, but an unknown experimental factor could not be ruled out. In a later analysis, most CMV-associated TCR beta chains were found to appear HLA-restricted, with HLA associations seemingly driven largely by CMV exposure. A later analysis reported that several top co-occurrence clusters appeared linked to parvovirus B19, influenza, CMV and Epstein-Barr virus. The cohort was sequenced for TCR beta chains only, and without alpha or paired-chain data the features that could be detected were limited. The classifier was reported to diagnose cytomegalovirus status with high specificity and sensitivity in both the original and validation cohorts. In vitro tests confirmed that three of the cytomegalovirus-associated TCR beta chains recognize cytomegalovirus antigens. It was suggested by the authors that the approach could potentially be generalized to other disease states and immunological phenotypes. Roughly uniform sequencing depth across donors was assumed in presence/absence analyses, although this assumption may not hold. The only immune exposure information available for the cohort was CMV serostatus. The sequencing pipeline was judged likely to have produced a cluster of highly shared sequence variants as a technical artifact. An earlier analysis of approximately 570 of the donors showed that most TCR beta V segments appeared in productive rearrangements either about 87% or about 30% of the time, which broadly matched IMGT annotations. Because HLA typing was missing for some donors at each locus, association tests included only the typed subset. A later genetic analysis reported fewer N-insertions in productive TCRs among donors in an Asian-associated ancestry cluster than the roughly 700-donor mean. Specific HLA alleles were associated with around 18,000 TCR beta sequences at a false discovery rate of 0.05 in a later analysis. While some public TCRs were present in many individuals, most TCR sequences turned up only very rarely across donors. Because counts were too low, some 16 rarely observed V segments, including chromosome 9 orphons, were excluded from the earlier analysis of some 590 of the donors. Compared with equally common non-associated chains, HLA-associated TCR beta chains in a later analysis were more clonally expanded and had lower generation probabilities. A further reported finding was that TCR beta sequences accurately predicted the HLA-A and HLA-B alleles for most subjects in the first cohort. In a later analysis, TCR association rates were found to vary across HLA loci, with the most associated TCRs seen for DRB1 alleles and the fewest for HLA-C alleles. Because the 87-base-pair reads could not distinguish some IMGT-functional V segments, including TRBV6-2 and TRBV6-3, those segments were excluded. V-gene and J-gene trimming of TCR beta chains was associated with a missense DCLRE1C variant in a later genetic analysis, and the association was replicated in an independent cohort.

The library was made by the immunoSEQ multiplex PCR assay. A mixture of 60 forward primers for TCR Vbeta segments and 13 reverse primers for TCR Jbeta segments was used in the multiplex PCR. The CDR3 region of rearranged TCR beta genes was amplified from genomic DNA with a multiplex PCR assay. Amplified TCR beta libraries were sequenced as 87-base-pair reads on the Illumina HiSeq System. Per the original workflow: Across the 600 to 700 repertoires, a later analysis counted 80 million or so unique TCR beta chains, approximately 10 million of which were shared by at least two donors. To remove PCR and sequencing errors, raw reads were error-corrected and collapsed into unique sequences using a nearest-neighbor algorithm that merged closely related sequences. CDR3 sequences were aligned to IMGT reference sequences to assign V, D and J gene segments. Each retained sequence needed at least a six-nucleotide match to both a V gene segment and a J gene segment. A rearrangement counted as productive if the CDR3 had no stop codons and remained in frame with V and J, and every other rearrangement counted as non-productive. Following IMGT convention, CDR3 was defined as the stretch from the second conserved V-encoded cysteine to the conserved J-encoded phenylalanine. In an earlier analysis of around 600 of the donors, sequences lacking an unambiguous match to a single V gene segment were excluded. In an earlier analysis of approximately 550 of the donors, V segments were called functional above 56.7% productive rearrangements and were called segregating when the between-donor standard deviation exceeded 5%. A statistical classification framework was built to diagnose cytomegalovirus status from the catalog of TCR beta chain sequences. In a later analysis, V and J genes were assigned by comparing TCR nucleotide sequences against IMGT/GENE-DB human TR gene sequences. In a later analysis, CDR3 sequences and most-parsimonious VDJ recombination scenarios were assigned using the TCRdist pipeline. A later analysis defined each TCR beta chain by its CDR3 amino acid sequence plus V-gene family, and excluded reads lacking a unique V-gene family. In a later analysis, fewer than 600 highly shared, low-generation-probability nucleotide sequences were removed to address suspected cross-contamination and a sequencing artifact. For each public chain, a later analysis derived a clonal expansion index from normalized ranks of inferred template counts within each repertoire. In a later analysis, generation probabilities were computed with a VDJ recombination model fitted to out-of-frame rearrangements, and the resulting probabilities were checked against IGoR. In a later analysis, TCR-TCR, TCR-HLA and TCR-CMV co-occurrence was scored with hypergeometric tests, and a repertoire-size bias correction was applied to TCR pairs. False discovery rates were estimated in a later analysis by permuting HLA or CMV assignments 20 times. In a later analysis, co-occurring TCRs were grouped with DBSCAN, and TCRdist sequence similarity was added when clustering was performed within HLA-allele-positive subsets. Repertoires with fewer than 30,000 or more than 120,000 public chains were left out of co-occurrence clustering, as were five repertoires with anomalous nucleotide sharing. As stored in TCRdb, this immuneACCESS dataset retains in-frame rearrangements with V and J assigned. A fraction of the clones does not appear; measured against another copy, unresolved V genes explain less than half of the discrepancy, and the remainder lacks a known reason. That table supplies the V and J calls and clone size; D and trimming were determined from the DNA. For this sample the table gives approximately 300,000 clones, of which under 90% were detected only once. The ten top clones hold roughly 0.31% of the sample.

Its CDR3 holds 13 amino acids, cysteine through phenylalanine. Of all the DNA, just the CDR3 is kept, 39 bases in frame from base 1. At the junction V is shortened by 4 bases and J by 6 bases; bases outside the gene matches: 7. The germline V gene specifies SGHTS as CDR1 and YDEGEE as CDR2. As to this clone: Which antigen it targets is not known. No much larger clone is present one base from it, and per-base qualities are unavailable.

In total, more than 500 healthy bone marrow donors made up the cohort. Cohort members were all nominally healthy when sampled, although unrecorded immune exposures were likely present. The donor was CMV seronegative and belonged to the group of 380 or so seronegative cohort members. A peripheral blood sample was provided by each donor, and peripheral blood mononuclear cells were used for TCR beta sequencing. Genomic DNA was extracted from the blood cell samples with the Qiagen DNeasy Blood Extraction Kit. This receptor chain uses TRBV5-8 and TRBJ2-7; the junction holds 7 bases that match TRBD1. This TCR derives from a girl aged 2 to 9 in good health and CMV-seronegative. Sequencing input: PBMCs. The CDR3 protein sequence reads: CASSVNRGLEQYF. The bases are TGTGCCAGCAGCGTCAACAGGGGCCTCGAGCAGTACTTC.